What follows is one T cell receptor beta chain and its context. Trimming removed 3 bases at V and 6 bases at J, with 17 bases between. Germline V gene lookup returns CDR1 MDHEN and CDR2 SYDVKM. The CDR3 is made up of 16 amino acids. Data came from immunoSEQ multiplex PCR; TCRdb stores just in-frame clones and leaves some out. The table has hundreds of thousands of clones, around 87% seen once. The data derive from a study of shared T cell receptors in the human thymus. The same data also went into a second study, on human thymus T cells. Per that study: Immunologically healthy infants in Finland undergoing congenital heart defect surgery were the donors. Corrective cardiac surgery supplied the resected thymus tissue. Apparent bias marked the V and J gene usage of thymic and blood repertoires.

This receptor was taken from a boy in the first two years of life with a congenital heart defect. This chain connects TRBV28 to TRBJ2-2, with TRBD1 as a possible D gene (5 bases). Sequenced material: thymocytes. The DNA for the CDR3 is TGTGCCAGCAGTTTTAGAGGTCAGGGTGGTTCCGGGGAGCTGTTTTTT. As protein: CASSFRGQGGSGELFF. Together with reference TRBV28 and TRBJ2-2, the CDR3 gives the full variable domain: DVKVTQSSRYLVKRTGEKVFLECVQDMDHENMFWYRQDPGLGLRLIYFSYDVKMKEKGDIPEGYSVSREKKERFSLILESASTNQTSMYLCASSFRGQGGSGELFFGEGSRLTVL.